Included here is one T cell receptor (beta chain) sequence, with context. Trimming stripped 2 bases from V and 4 bases from J, with 11 bases between. The CDR3 runs to 14 residues. Per germline, CDR1 SGHTA and CDR2 FQGNSA. This sample is part of a study of blood T cell repertoires in COVID-19. Study-level information: Sample material is recorded as cDNA or gDNA derived from T cells, B-cell-depleted T cells, or PBMCs.

Methods used by the authors: It was from reference gene primer amplification that nucleated cell counts were estimated. Here immunoSEQ multiplex PCR was the method, and the copy in TCRdb shows in-frame clones only, minus some. D and trimming were read from the DNA, whereas the V and J calls and clone size are those reported in that table. Among hundreds of thousands of clones listed, 85% were seen once. Followed over time, Seattle patients had been enrolled while infection was active. Source material: peripheral blood. The chain joins TRBV7-2 to TRBJ1-1; TRBD1 is a possible D gene (6 bases). This clonotype was obtained from a man in his forties or fifties with COVID-19, enrolled during active disease. The CDR3 protein is CASSLSGVSTEAFF. The DNA of the CDR3 is TGTGCCAGCAGCTTATCAGGGGTAAGCACTGAAGCTTTCTTT.